The 27 T cell receptor beta chains presented below share a single source sample, sequenced in a study of beta chain features in type 1 diabetes. Expressed TCRB transcripts were sequenced because the entire RNA isolate underwent reverse transcription. Some clones are missing from TCRdb's copy, which holds only in-frame ones; the method was immunoSEQ multiplex PCR. The sample yields 150,000 or so clones, about 9.7% seen once. The sequenced sample consisted of central memory CD4+ T cells from blood. The receptors were sampled from a woman aged 40 to 50 in good health.

This clone came up once. The V call is TRBV19, the J call TRBJ1-5; 7 bases are shared with TRBD1. CDR3 length equals 16 residues. Germline V gives CDR1 LNHDA, CDR2 SQIVND (reference sequence). Trimming removed 5 bases from V and 1 base from J; junction bases left unmatched: 8. The DNA of the CDR3 is TGTGCCAGTAGTCCAACAGGGGCGACAAGCAATCAGCCCCAGCATTTT. This sequence encodes CASSPTGATSNQPQHF. The whole variable domain, filled in from reference TRBV19 and TRBJ1-5, reads DGGITQSPKYLFRKEGQNVTLSCEQNLNHDAMYWYRQDPGQGLRLIYYSQIVNDFQKGDIAEGYSVSREKKESFPLTVTSAQKNPTAFYLCASSPTGATSNQPQHFGDGTRLSIL.

This clone has a handful of counts. The chain uses TRBV23-1 and TRBJ2-7, with D maybe TRBD2 (5 bases). TRBV23-1 is an ORF; its function is uncertain. The germline V and J ends were trimmed by 0 bases and 0 bases, with 21 bases remaining between them. The CDR3 is 19 residues long. The CDR3 bases are TGCGCCAGCAGTCAATCCCCCCACGGGGTGGCCGAGAGCTCCTACGAGCAGTACTTC. Residues: CASSQSPHGVAESSYEQYF.

The chain has TRBV7-2 and TRBJ2-1; TRBD2 agrees at 7 bases. J gave up 7 bases and V 5 bases, and 5 bases lay outside the gene matches. The CDR3 has 13 amino acids. Germline V lookup: CDR1 SGHTA, CDR2 FQGNSA. The CDR3 DNA is TGTGCCAGCAGCGGGGGACTAAGAAATGAGCAGTTCTTC. It is translated as CASSGGLRNEQFF.

In regard to this clone: The same CDR3 is also encoded by other DNA sequences in this sample. The CDR3 nucleotides read TGCGCCAGCAGGCCGGGACAGGGCGCCTACGAGCAGTACTTC. It encodes CASRPGQGAYEQYF. This chain links TRBV5-1 with TRBJ2-7, with TRBD1 matching 9 bases. The CDR3 extends over 14 amino acids. The germline V gene encodes CDR1 SGHRS and CDR2 YFSETQ. J lost 2 bases, V lost 5 bases, and 5 bases had no gene match.

Only a few counts were recorded for this clone. J is TRBJ1-5 and V is TRBV25-1; tentatively, D is TRBD1 (6 bases). Germline assignment: CDR1 MGHDK and CDR2 SYGVNS. The CDR3 covers 15 residues. The V and J ends lost 3 bases and 2 bases respectively, with 11 bases between them. The CDR3 loop is CASSDGGLGNQPQHF. CDR3 nucleotide sequence: TGTGCCAGCAGTGATGGGGGCCTAGGCAATCAGCCCCAGCATTTT.

This clone was picked up a small number of times. V usage is TRBV5-1 and J usage is TRBJ1-1; D gene ambiguous. This CDR3 is built from 15 residues. V lost 0 bases and J lost 4, with 13 bases in between. Germline values: CDR1 SGHRS, CDR2 YFSETQ. The CDR3 sequence is CASSLEGRVGTEAFF. CDR3 sequence (DNA): TGCGCCAGCAGCTTGGAAGGGAGGGTGGGCACTGAAGCTTTCTTT.

V usage is TRBV6-1 and J usage is TRBJ2-3; the D gene is possibly TRBD2 (6 bases). Germline CDR1 is MNHNS and CDR2 is SASEGT. V lost 3 bases and J 2 bases, leaving 12 bases between the germline ends. This CDR3 has 15 residues. CDR3 amino acids: CASSDPGGSTDTQYF. The DNA for the CDR3 is TGTGCCAGCAGTGACCCCGGGGGATCCACAGATACGCAGTATTTT.

This clone has just one count. The V call is TRBV19, the J call TRBJ1-2, with a weak D call TRBD1 (6 bases). The CDR3 extends over 12 amino acids. The germline V gene encodes CDR1 LNHDA and CDR2 SQIVND (reference sequence). V shed 6 bases and J shed 4 bases, with 9 bases lying between them. The CDR3 protein is CASSKQGYGYTF. The DNA of the CDR3 is TGTGCCAGTAGCAAACAGGGCTATGGCTACACCTTC.

J is TRBJ2-7 and V is TRBV2; 13 nucleotides match TRBD2. The J segment lost 5 bases and the V segment lost 3 bases, leaving 7 bases of the junction unmatched. Germline V gene lookup returns CDR1 SNHLY and CDR2 FYNNEI. CDR3 length: 16 amino acids. In DNA, the CDR3 is TGTGCCAGCAGTGATCCCCATACTAGCGGGGGGGACGAGCAGTACTTC. It encodes CASSDPHTSGGDEQYF.

A word on this clone: Germline is not matched at one junction end, which may reflect a read error. The chain has TRBV7-2 and TRBJ2-3; TRBD1 is a possible D gene (5 bases). The CDR3 is made up of 15 amino acids. Germline V gene sequence: CDR1 SGHTA, CDR2 FQGNSA. The CDR3 DNA reads as TGCGCCAGCAGCCAAGTTAGGGGATACACAGATACGCAGTATTTT. This sequence encodes CASSQVRGYTDTQYF. Variable domain in full (rest from reference TRBV7-2 and TRBJ2-3): GAGVSQSPSNKVTEKGKDVELRCDPISGHTALYWYRQSLGQGLEFLIYFQGNSAPDKSGLPSDRFSAERTGGSVSTLTIQRTQQEDSAVYLCASSQVRGYTDTQYFGPGTRLTVL.

V is TRBV6-5 and J is TRBJ2-3; no firm D call. Trimming left V 4 bases short and J 1 base short, with 15 bases between. The CDR3 runs to 16 residues. The germline CDR1 and CDR2 sequences are MNHEY and SVGAGI. The CDR3 DNA sequence: TGTGCCAGCAGTTTCAATATAGGTGAGGGCACAGATACGCAGTATTTT. Translating it yields CASSFNIGEGTDTQYF.

The chain joins TRBV10-3 to TRBJ1-6; D remains unclear. The CDR3 extends over 15 amino acids. CDR1 is ENHRY and CDR2 is SYGVKD in the germline V gene. With 0 bases removed from V and 4 bases from J, the gap between germline ends came to 7 bases. The CDR3 DNA reads TGTGCCATCAGTGAGTCAAGTCAGTATAATTCACCCCTCCACTTT. It is translated as CAISESSQYNSPLHF.

This clone was recorded a few times. The chain recombines TRBV9 with TRBJ2-3, with a tentative D call TRBD1 (5 bases). The V and J ends lost 4 bases and 0 bases respectively, with 15 bases between them. The CDR3 consists of 16 residues. Germline-derived CDR1 and CDR2 are SGDLS and YYNGEE. In nucleotides, the CDR3 is TGTGCCAGCAGCCCCCGTGGGGCCGGGAGCACAGATACGCAGTATTTT. This codes for CASSPRGAGSTDTQYF. Full variable domain (rest looked up from reference TRBV9 and TRBJ2-3): DSGVTQTPKHLITATGQRVTLRCSPRSGDLSVYWYQQSLDQGLQFLIQYYNGEERAKGNILERFSAQQFPDLHSELNLSSLELGDSALYFCASSPRGAGSTDTQYFGPGTRLTVL.

This clone was found a few times. The same CDR3 also results from other DNA sequences found in this sample. This chain uses TRBV6-5 with TRBJ2-7; 7 bases agree with TRBD2. The CDR3 consists of 15 residues. CDR1 MNHEY and CDR2 SVGAGI come from the germline V gene. The junction had 6 bases not matched to a gene; V was cut back by 0 bases and J by 4 bases. The CDR3 protein is CASSYSNGGGYEQYF. Written as DNA, the CDR3 is TGTGCCAGCAGTTACTCGAATGGGGGGGGATACGAGCAGTACTTC.

V usage is TRBV5-1 and J usage is TRBJ1-1; D unclear. The CDR3 runs to 16 residues. V was clipped by 5 bases and J by 1 base, with 18 bases between them. In germline, CDR1 is SGHRS, CDR2 YFSETQ. The CDR3 coding sequence is TGCGCCAGCAGACCTCCCCCAAGAGGGCCGAACACTGAAGCTTTCTTT. Protein: CASRPPPRGPNTEAFF. Using reference TRBV5-1 and TRBJ1-1 for the parts outside the CDR3, the full variable domain is KAGVTQTPRYLIKTRGQQVTLSCSPISGHRSVSWYQQTPGQGLQFLFEYFSETQRNKGNFPGRFSGRQFSNSRSEMNVSTLELGDSALYLCASRPPPRGPNTEAFFGQGTRLTVV.

The rearrangement uses TRBV27 and TRBJ2-3; D possibly corresponds to TRBD2 (5 bases). CDR1 is MNHEY, CDR2 SMNVEV, per germline (reference sequence). CDR3 length: 13 amino acids. V was pared by 2 bases and J by 9 bases, with 12 bases between. CDR3 DNA: TGTGCCAGCAGTTTAAAGTATCGGGGAACGCAGTATTTT. Protein: CASSLKYRGTQYF.

The gene calls are TRBV5-1 and TRBJ2-5, with 8 positions matching TRBD2. Losses at the gene ends were 0 bases for V and 2 bases for J; bases not matched to a gene: 6. The CDR3 sequence is 16 residues long. Germline V gene sequence: CDR1 SGHRS, CDR2 YFSETQ. Here the CDR3 reads CASSLVVAGGQETQYF. As DNA, the CDR3 is TGCGCCAGCAGCTTGGTGGTGGCGGGGGGACAAGAGACCCAGTACTTC.

The chain joins TRBV25-1 to TRBJ2-1; TRBD2 aligns across 7 bases. The germline gives CDR1 MGHDK, CDR2 SYGVNS. The CDR3 is made up of 14 amino acids. V lost 6 bases and J lost 6; bases outside the gene matches: 8. CDR3 in amino acids: CASSEAGSRNEQFF. As DNA, the CDR3 is TGTGCCAGCAGCGAAGCGGGGTCTCGCAATGAGCAGTTCTTC.

CDR3 protein: CASSDGTSIRGTDTQYF. CDR3 nucleotides: TGTGCCAGCAGTGACGGGACTAGCATTCGCGGCACAGATACGCAGTATTTT. The V gene is TRBV2, the J gene TRBJ2-3; the match to TRBD2 covers 9 bases. V was clipped by 3 bases and J by 1 base; unmatched bases: 8. This CDR3 region has 17 residues. Germline-derived CDR1 and CDR2 are SNHLY and FYNNEI.

In this sample, this clone turned up a few times. The chain is built from TRBV4-3 and TRBJ2-7, with D hard to call. The CDR3 is 15 amino acids. In germline, CDR1 is LGHNA, CDR2 YSLEER. The V end was cut by 1 base, the J end by 1 base, with 11 bases between. The CDR3 region is CASSQGYQASYEQYF. The CDR3 DNA follows: TGCGCCAGCAGCCAAGGGTACCAGGCTTCCTACGAGCAGTACTTC.

This clone was detected ten times or more. CDR3 loop: CASSQDGPAGGFGKTQYF. In DNA, the CDR3 is TGTGCCAGCAGCCAAGATGGGCCGGCAGGGGGTTTCGGAAAGACCCAGTACTTC. The rearrangement links TRBV14 to TRBJ2-5, with TRBD1 matching over 7 bases. The CDR3 consists of 18 residues. Germline CDR1 and CDR2: SGHDN and FVKESK. Unmatched junction bases numbered 16, after V lost 0 bases and J lost 6 bases.

The sample holds a few counts of this clone. The chain links TRBV7-2 to TRBJ1-2, with a possible D match to TRBD1 (6 bases). V was cut by 5 bases and J by 2 bases, with 9 bases left in between. Germline lookup yields CDR1 SGHTA and CDR2 FQGNSA. CDR3 size: 13 residues. As DNA, the CDR3 is TGTGCCAGCAGCAACGACAGGAACTATGGCTACACCTTC. Its translation: CASSNDRNYGYTF.

This chain uses TRBV11-2 with TRBJ1-2; D gene unclear. Germline lookup yields CDR1 SGHAT and CDR2 FQNNGV. CDR3 length equals 15 residues. The V end was cut by 0 bases, the J end by 3 bases, with 11 bases between. CDR3 DNA sequence: TGTGCCAGCAGCTTAGATCGAGGTCTCCACTATGGCTACACCTTC. Translated, it gives CASSLDRGLHYGYTF.

The J gene is TRBJ1-5, the V gene TRBV19, with 8 bases fitting TRBD1. The germline gives CDR1 LNHDA, CDR2 SQIVND (reference sequence). V lost 6 bases and J lost 5; bases outside the gene matches: 9. The CDR3 covers 15 residues. As DNA, the CDR3 is TGTGCCAGTAGCCATGAGGCAGGGGGCCATCAGCCCCAGCATTTT. Translated, it gives CASSHEAGGHQPQHF.

This clone showed up just a few times. This chain links TRBV7-2 with TRBJ1-6, with 10 bases fitting TRBD1. Per germline, CDR1 SGHTA and CDR2 FQGNSA. The V and J ends lost 1 base and 11 bases, in that order; junction bases with no gene match: 11. The CDR3 loop spans 17 amino acids. The CDR3: CASSLVPPGQGFAPLHF. As DNA, the CDR3 is TGTGCCAGCAGCTTAGTACCCCCGGGACAGGGGTTTGCACCCCTCCACTTT.

Ten or more counts support this clone. The chain carries TRBV4-3 and TRBJ1-2; 8 nucleotides line up with TRBD1. The germline CDR1 and CDR2 sequences are LGHNA and YSLEER. This CDR3 comprises 14 residues. V lost 1 base to trimming and J lost 6 bases; unmatched junction nucleotides: 4. As DNA, the CDR3 is TGCGCCAGCAGCCAAGGGGACAGGACCGATGGCTACACCTTC. As protein: CASSQGDRTDGYTF.

The chain recombines TRBV18 with TRBJ1-2; TRBD1 matches at 7 bases. V dropped 7 bases and J dropped 7; count of bases not matched to a gene: 9. CDR1 and CDR2 (germline): KGHSH, LQKENI. The CDR3 is made up of 13 amino acids. CDR3 amino acids: CASCPDRSGGYTF. CDR3 nucleotide sequence: TGTGCCAGCTGCCCGGACAGGAGCGGTGGCTACACCTTC.